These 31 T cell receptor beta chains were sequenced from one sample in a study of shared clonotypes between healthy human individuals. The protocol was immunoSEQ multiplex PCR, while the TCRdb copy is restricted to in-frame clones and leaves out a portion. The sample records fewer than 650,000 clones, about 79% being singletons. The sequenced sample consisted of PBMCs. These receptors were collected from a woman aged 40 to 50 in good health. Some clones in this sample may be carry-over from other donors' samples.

This chain's CDR3 is CASSLAPETYEQYF. CDR3 coding DNA: TGTGCCAGCAGCTTAGCCCCCGAAACCTACGAGCAGTACTTC. This chain links TRBV7-6 with TRBJ2-7; D is uncertain. Trimming cost V 0 bases and J 2 bases, with 8 bases left between them. The CDR3 has 14 residues. Germline CDR1 and CDR2: SGHVS and FNYEAQ.

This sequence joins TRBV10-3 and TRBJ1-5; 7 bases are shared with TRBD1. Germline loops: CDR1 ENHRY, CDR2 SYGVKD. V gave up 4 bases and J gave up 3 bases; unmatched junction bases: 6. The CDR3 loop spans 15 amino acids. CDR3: CAISAGTDFNQPQHF. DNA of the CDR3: TGTGCCATCAGTGCCGGGACAGACTTCAATCAGCCCCAGCATTTT.

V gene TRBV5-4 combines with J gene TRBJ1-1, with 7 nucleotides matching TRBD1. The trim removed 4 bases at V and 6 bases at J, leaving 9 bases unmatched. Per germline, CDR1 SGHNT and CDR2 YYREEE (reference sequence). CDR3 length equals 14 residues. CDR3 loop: CASSQGITGAEAFF. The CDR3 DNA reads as TGTGCCAGCAGCCAAGGGATCACAGGGGCTGAAGCTTTCTTT.

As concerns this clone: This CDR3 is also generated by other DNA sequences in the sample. The CDR3 loop reads CASSRGDEQFF. The CDR3 coding sequence is TGTGCCAGCAGTCGAGGCGATGAGCAGTTCTTC. The J gene is TRBJ2-1, the V gene TRBV11-3, with no clear D. This CDR3 has 11 residues. V shed 6 bases and J shed 8 bases, with 8 bases lying between them. From germline, CDR1 is SGHNT and CDR2 YENEEA.

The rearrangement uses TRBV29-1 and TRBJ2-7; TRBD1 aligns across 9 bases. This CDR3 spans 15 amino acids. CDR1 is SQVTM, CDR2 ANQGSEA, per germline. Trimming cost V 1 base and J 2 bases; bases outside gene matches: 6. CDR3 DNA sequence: TGCAGCGTTGAAGGGGCCCGGACAGGGGCCTACGAGCAGTACTTC. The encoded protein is CSVEGARTGAYEQYF.

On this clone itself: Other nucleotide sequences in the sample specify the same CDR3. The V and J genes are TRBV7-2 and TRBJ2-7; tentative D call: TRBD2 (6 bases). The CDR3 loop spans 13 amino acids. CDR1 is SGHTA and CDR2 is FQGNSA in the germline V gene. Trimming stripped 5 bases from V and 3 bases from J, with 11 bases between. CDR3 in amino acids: CASSPRGGYEQYF. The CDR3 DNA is TGTGCCAGCAGCCCTCGGGGAGGCTACGAGCAGTACTTC.

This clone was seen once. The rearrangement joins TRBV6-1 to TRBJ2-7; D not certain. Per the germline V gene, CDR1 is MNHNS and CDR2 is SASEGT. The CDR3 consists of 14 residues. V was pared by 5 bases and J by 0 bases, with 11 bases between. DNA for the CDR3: TGTGCCAGCAGTTCAGACATGATCTCCTACGAGCAGTACTTC. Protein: CASSSDMISYEQYF.

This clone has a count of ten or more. The CDR3 DNA sequence: TGTGCCAGCAGCCGACAGTTCTACGAGCAGTACTTC. It yields the protein CASSRQFYEQYF. The gene calls are TRBV5-5 and TRBJ2-7; maybe TRBD1 (5 bases). The germline V gene encodes CDR1 SGHKS and CDR2 YYEKEE (reference sequence). V lost 4 bases and J lost 3, with 8 bases in between. The CDR3 runs 12 residues.

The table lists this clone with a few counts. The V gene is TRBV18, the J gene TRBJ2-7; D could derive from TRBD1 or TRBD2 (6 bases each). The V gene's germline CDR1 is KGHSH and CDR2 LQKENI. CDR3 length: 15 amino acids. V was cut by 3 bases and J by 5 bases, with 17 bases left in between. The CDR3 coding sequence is TGTGCCAGCTCACCTCCGGGGGCTAGTAGCCACGAGCAGTACTTC. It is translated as CASSPPGASSHEQYF. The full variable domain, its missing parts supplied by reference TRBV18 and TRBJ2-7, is NAGVMQNPRHLVRRRGQEARLRCSPMKGHSHVYWYRQLPEEGLKFMVYLQKENIIDESGMPKERFSAEFPKEGPSILRIQQVVRGDSAAYFCASSPPGASSHEQYFGPGTRLTVT.

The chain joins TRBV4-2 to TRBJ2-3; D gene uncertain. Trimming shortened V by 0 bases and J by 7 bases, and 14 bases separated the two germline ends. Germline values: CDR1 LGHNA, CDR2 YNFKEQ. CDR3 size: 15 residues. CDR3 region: CASSQDAWARYTQYF. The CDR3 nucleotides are TGTGCCAGCAGCCAAGACGCCTGGGCCCGTTATACGCAGTATTTT.

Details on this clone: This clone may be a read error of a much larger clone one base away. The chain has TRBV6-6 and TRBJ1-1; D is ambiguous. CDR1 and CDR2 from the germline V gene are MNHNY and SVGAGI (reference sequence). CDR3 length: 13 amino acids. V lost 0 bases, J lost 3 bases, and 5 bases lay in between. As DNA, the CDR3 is TGTGCCAGCAGTTACTCTGCGGACACTGAAGCTTTCTTT. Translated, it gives CASSYSADTEAFF.

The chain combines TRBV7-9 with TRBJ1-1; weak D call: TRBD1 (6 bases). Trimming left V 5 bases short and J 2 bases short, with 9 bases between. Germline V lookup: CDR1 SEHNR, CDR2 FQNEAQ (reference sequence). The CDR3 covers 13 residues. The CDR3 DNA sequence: TGTGCCAGCAGCCGGGACATTAACACTGAAGCTTTCTTT. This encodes CASSRDINTEAFF.

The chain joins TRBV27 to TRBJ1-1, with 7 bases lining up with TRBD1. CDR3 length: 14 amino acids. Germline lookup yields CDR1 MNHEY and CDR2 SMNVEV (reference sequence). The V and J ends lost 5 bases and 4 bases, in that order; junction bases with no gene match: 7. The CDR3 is CASSTQGVGTEAFF. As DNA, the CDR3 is TGTGCCAGCAGTACCCAGGGGGTGGGCACTGAAGCTTTCTTT.

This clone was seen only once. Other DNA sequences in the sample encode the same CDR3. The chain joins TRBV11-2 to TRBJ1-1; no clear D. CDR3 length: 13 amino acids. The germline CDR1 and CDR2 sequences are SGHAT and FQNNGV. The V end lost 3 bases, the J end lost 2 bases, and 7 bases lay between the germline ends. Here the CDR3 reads CASSFARNTEAFF. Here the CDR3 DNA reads TGTGCCAGCAGCTTTGCCAGAAACACTGAAGCTTTCTTT.

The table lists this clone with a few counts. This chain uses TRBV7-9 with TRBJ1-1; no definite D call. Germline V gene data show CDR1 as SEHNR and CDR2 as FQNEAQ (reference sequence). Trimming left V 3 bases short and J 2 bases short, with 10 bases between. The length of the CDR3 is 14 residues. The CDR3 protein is CASSLAEVNTEAFF. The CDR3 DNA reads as TGTGCCAGCAGCTTGGCGGAGGTAAACACTGAAGCTTTCTTT. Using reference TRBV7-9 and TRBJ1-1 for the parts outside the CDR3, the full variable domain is DTGVSQNPRHKITKRGQNVTFRCDPISEHNRLYWYRQTLGQGPEFLTYFQNEAQLEKSRLLSDRFSAERPKGSFSTLEIQRTEQGDSAMYLCASSLAEVNTEAFFGQGTRLTVV.

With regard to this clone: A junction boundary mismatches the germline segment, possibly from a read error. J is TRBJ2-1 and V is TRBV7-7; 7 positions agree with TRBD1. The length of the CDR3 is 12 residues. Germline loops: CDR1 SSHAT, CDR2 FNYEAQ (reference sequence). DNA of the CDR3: TGTGCTAGCAGCCCAGGGGGCAATGAGCAGTTCTTC. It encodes CASSPGGNEQFF.

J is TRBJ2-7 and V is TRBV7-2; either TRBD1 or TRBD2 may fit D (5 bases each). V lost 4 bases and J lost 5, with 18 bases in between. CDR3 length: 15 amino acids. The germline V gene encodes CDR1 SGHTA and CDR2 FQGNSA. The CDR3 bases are TGTGCCAGCAGCTCACCGCCTTGGGGGATCCACGAGCAGTACTTC. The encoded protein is CASSSPPWGIHEQYF. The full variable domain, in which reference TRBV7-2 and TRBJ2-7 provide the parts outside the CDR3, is GAGVSQSPSNKVTEKGKDVELRCDPISGHTALYWYRQSLGQGLEFLIYFQGNSAPDKSGLPSDRFSAERTGGSVSTLTIQRTQQEDSAVYLCASSSPPWGIHEQYFGPGTRLTVT.

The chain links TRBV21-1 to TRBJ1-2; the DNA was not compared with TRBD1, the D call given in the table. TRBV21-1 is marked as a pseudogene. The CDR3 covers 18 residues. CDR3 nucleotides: TGTGCCAGCAGCAACGACCCGCCGGGACAGAAAACAAACTATGGCTACACCTTC. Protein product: CASSNDPPGQKTNYGYTF.

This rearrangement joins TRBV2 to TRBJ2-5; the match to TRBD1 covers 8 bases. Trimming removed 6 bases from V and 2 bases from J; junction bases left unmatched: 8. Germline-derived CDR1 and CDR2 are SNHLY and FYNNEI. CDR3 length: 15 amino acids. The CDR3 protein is CASRTDRVIQETQYF. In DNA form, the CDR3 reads TGTGCCAGCAGAACGGACAGGGTTATTCAAGAGACCCAGTACTTC. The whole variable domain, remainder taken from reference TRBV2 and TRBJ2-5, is EPEVTQTPSHQVTQMGQEVILRCVPISNHLYFYWYRQILGQKVEFLVSFYNNEISEKSEIFDDQFSVERPDGSNFTLKIRSTKLEDSAMYFCASRTDRVIQETQYFGPGTRLLVL.

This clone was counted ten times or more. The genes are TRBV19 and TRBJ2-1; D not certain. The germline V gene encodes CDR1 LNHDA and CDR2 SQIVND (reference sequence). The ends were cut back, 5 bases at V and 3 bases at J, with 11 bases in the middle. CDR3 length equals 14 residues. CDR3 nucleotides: TGTGCCAGTAGTCGTCCGGAAGACTACAATGAGCAGTTCTTC. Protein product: CASSRPEDYNEQFF.

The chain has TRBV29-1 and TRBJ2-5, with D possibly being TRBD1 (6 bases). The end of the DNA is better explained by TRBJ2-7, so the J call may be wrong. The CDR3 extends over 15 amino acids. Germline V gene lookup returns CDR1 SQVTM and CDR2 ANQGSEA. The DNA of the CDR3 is TGCAGCGTTATCCACGGGACAATCTTTGGCTACGAGCAGTACTTC. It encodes CSVIHGTIFGYEQYF.

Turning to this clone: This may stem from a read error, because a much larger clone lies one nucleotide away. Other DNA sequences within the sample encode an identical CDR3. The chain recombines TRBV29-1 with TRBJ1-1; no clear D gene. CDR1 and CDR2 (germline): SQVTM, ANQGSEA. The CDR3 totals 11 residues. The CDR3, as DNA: TGCAGCGCTGAAAGGGTAACTGAAGCCTTCTTT. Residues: CSAERVTEAFF.

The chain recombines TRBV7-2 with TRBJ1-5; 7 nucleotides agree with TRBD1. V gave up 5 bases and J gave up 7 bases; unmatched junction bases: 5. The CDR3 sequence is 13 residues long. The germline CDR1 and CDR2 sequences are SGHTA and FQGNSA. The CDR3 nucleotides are TGTGCCAGCAGCACACAGGGGACACAGCCCCAGCATTTT. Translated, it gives CASSTQGTQPQHF.

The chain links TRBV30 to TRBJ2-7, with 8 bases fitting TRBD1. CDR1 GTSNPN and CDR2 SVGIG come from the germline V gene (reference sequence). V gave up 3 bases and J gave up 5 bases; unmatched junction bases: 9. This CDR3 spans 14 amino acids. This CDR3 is CAWRPLDRENEQYF. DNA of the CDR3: TGTGCCTGGAGGCCCTTGGACAGGGAGAACGAGCAGTACTTC.

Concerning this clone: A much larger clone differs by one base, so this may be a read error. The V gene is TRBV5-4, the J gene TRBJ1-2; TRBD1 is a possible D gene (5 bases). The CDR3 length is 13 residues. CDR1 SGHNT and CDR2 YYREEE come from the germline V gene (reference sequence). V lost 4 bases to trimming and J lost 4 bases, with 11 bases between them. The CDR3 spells CASSQDIGYGYTF. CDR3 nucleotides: TGTGCCAGCAGCCAGGACATCGGCTATGGCTACACCTTC.

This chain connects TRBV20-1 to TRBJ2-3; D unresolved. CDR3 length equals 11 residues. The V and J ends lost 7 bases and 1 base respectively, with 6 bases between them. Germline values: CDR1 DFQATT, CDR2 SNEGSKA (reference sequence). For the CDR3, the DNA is TGCAGTGTGAGAGGCACAGATACGCAGTATTTT. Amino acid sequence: CSVRGTDTQYF.

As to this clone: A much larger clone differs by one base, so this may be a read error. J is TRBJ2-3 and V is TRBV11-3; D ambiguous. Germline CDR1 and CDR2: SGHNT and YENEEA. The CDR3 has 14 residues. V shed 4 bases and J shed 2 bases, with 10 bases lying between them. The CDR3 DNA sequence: TGTGCCAGCAGCTCGGACGGCAACACAGATACGCAGTATTTT. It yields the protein CASSSDGNTDTQYF.

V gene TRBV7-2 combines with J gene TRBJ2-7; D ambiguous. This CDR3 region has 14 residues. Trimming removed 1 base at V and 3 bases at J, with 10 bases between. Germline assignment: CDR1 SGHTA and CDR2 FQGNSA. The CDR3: CASSLGQNGYEQYF. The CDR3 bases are TGTGCCAGCAGCTTAGGGCAGAACGGCTACGAGCAGTACTTC.

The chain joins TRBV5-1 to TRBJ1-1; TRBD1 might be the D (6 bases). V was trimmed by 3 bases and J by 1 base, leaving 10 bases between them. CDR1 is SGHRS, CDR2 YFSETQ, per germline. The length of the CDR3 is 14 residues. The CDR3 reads CASSWGLTNTEAFF. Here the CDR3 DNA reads TGCGCCAGCAGCTGGGGGCTTACGAACACTGAAGCTTTCTTT. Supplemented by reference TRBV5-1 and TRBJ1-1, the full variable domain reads KAGVTQTPRYLIKTRGQQVTLSCSPISGHRSVSWYQQTPGQGLQFLFEYFSETQRNKGNFPGRFSGRQFSNSRSEMNVSTLELGDSALYLCASSWGLTNTEAFFGQGTRLTVV.

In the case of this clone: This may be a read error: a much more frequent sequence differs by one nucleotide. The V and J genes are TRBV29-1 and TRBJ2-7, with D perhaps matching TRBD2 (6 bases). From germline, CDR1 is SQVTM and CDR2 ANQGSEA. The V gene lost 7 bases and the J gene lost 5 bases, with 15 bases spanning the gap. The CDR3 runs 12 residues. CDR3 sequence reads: CSAEGLHDEQYF. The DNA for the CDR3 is TGCAGCGCGGAGGGGCTACACGACGAGCAGTACTTC.

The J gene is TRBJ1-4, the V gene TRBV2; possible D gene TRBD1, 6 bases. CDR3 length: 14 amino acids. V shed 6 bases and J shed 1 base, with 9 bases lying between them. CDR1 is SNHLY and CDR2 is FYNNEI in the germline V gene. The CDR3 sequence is CASRETGTNEKLFF. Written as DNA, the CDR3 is TGTGCCAGCAGGGAGACAGGAACTAATGAAAAACTGTTTTTT.